The present entry profiles one T cell receptor beta chain with its context. In the original analysis: Quantification of nucleated cells was approximated via reference gene primer amplification. The protocol was immunoSEQ multiplex PCR, while the TCRdb copy is restricted to in-frame clones and leaves out a portion. D and trimming come from the DNA, and the V and J calls and clone size come from that table. The data hold 75,000 to 100,000 clones, with 81% observed a single time. V dropped 0 bases and J dropped 4 bases, with 16 bases sitting between them. There are 16 residues in the CDR3. Germline V gene data show CDR1 as SGHKS and CDR2 as YYEKEE (reference sequence). The data derive from a study of blood T cell repertoires in COVID-19. Study as a whole: The United States, Italy and Spain supplied acute and convalescent COVID-19 samples.

Input material: peripheral blood. The origin of this receptor is a man between 60 and 70 years old with acute or convalescent COVID-19. V is TRBV5-5 and J is TRBJ1-1; D call uncertain. The CDR3 sequence is CASSLVAGSGITEAFF. The CDR3 coding sequence is TGTGCCAGCAGCTTGGTCGCGGGATCGGGAATCACTGAAGCTTTCTTT.